This T cell receptor beta chain was sequenced for a study of cytomegalovirus exposure and HLA in healthy donors. Vbeta (60) and Jbeta (13) primers were used in the PCR. The table came from immunoSEQ multiplex PCR; TCRdb's copy has only in-frame clones and leaves some out. This sample carries about 140,000 clones, roughly 70% of them seen once, and the ten largest clones take approximately 4.2%. Worth noting for this clone: Its antigen is not identified.

The CDR3 has 15 residues. V lost 2 bases and J lost 5; bases outside the gene matches: 7. CDR1 SQVTM and CDR2 ANQGSEA come from the germline V gene. Study observations and caveats: The study designated 150 to 200 TCR beta chains cytomegalovirus-associated.

The J gene is TRBJ2-1, the V gene TRBV29-1, with 9 bases lining up with TRBD2. Sequenced material: PBMCs. This receptor was identified in a man in his sixties in good health and CMV-seronegative. CDR3 residues: CSVEPLAGIDNEQFF. Written as DNA, the CDR3 is TGCAGCGTTGAACCCCTAGCGGGAATTGACAATGAGCAGTTCTTC.